The 30 T cell receptor beta chains below come from one sample, sequenced in a study of cytomegalovirus exposure and HLA in healthy donors. The method was immunoSEQ multiplex PCR; TCRdb's version includes in-frame clones alone and lacks a portion of them. In the table there are 150,000 to 200,000 clones, around four fifths of which are singletons. Sequenced: PBMCs. The receptors derive from a man younger than 40 in good health and CMV-seropositive.

The CDR3 DNA follows: TGTGCCAGCAGGAAGGAGTGGACAGGGGGAACCTACTACGAGCAGTACTTC. Translation gives CASRKEWTGGTYYEQYF. J is TRBJ2-7 and V is TRBV7-2; 10 nucleotides match TRBD1. Germline values: CDR1 SGHTA, CDR2 FQGNSA. The CDR3 is 17 residues long. V gave up 6 bases and J gave up 3 bases; unmatched junction bases: 14.

V and J are TRBV7-2 and TRBJ2-3; TRBD2 matches at 12 bases. Germline V gene sequence: CDR1 SGHTA, CDR2 FQGNSA. J was trimmed by 3 bases and V by 3 bases; bases with no gene match: 4. The CDR3 runs to 16 residues. The CDR3 DNA reads TGTGCCAGCAGCTTTTCTAGCGGGGGGGCGACAGATACGCAGTATTTT. Protein product: CASSFSSGGATDTQYF.

The chain combines TRBV4-3 with TRBJ2-7, with 7 positions matching TRBD2. The CDR3 has 17 residues. The germline V gene has CDR1 LGHNA and CDR2 YSLEER. Germline trimming cut 0 bases from V and 5 bases from J; bases unmatched to any gene: 13. CDR3 sequence: CASSQETPSGFAHEQYF. DNA for the CDR3: TGCGCCAGCAGCCAAGAAACCCCTAGCGGATTTGCCCACGAGCAGTACTTC.

This chain links TRBV7-9 with TRBJ2-2; 11 bases line up with TRBD2. Germline V lookup: CDR1 SEHNR, CDR2 FQNEAQ (reference sequence). The trim removed 4 bases at V and 0 bases at J, leaving 4 bases unmatched. The CDR3 covers 17 residues. DNA of the CDR3: TGTGCCAGCAGCTGGCCTAGCGGGGGGACGAACACCGGGGAGCTGTTTTTT. Translation: CASSWPSGGTNTGELFF.

This chain connects TRBV6-7 to TRBJ1-5, with TRBD1 matching 7 bases. TRBV6-7 is flagged as an ORF with uncertain function. The CDR3 runs to 15 residues. After removal of 6 bases from V and 7 bases from J, the junction contained 12 bases not matched to a gene. CDR3: CASSSDRVVRQPQHF. The CDR3 nucleotides are TGTGCCAGCAGCAGCGACAGGGTAGTGAGGCAGCCCCAGCATTTT.

V is TRBV7-6 and J is TRBJ2-1; D is ambiguous. CDR1 SGHVS and CDR2 FNYEAQ come from the germline V gene. This CDR3 has 17 residues. Trimming stripped 1 base from V and 0 bases from J, with 13 bases between. The CDR3 here is CASSLDRYLSSYNEQFF. CDR3 sequence (DNA): TGTGCCAGCAGCTTAGATAGATACTTGAGCTCCTACAATGAGCAGTTCTTC. Full variable domain (missing parts from reference TRBV7-6 and TRBJ2-1): GAGVSQSPRYKVTKRGQDVALRCDPISGHVSLYWYRQALGQGPEFLTYFNYEAQQDKSGLPNDRFSAERPEGSISTLTIQRTEQRDSAMYRCASSLDRYLSSYNEQFFGPGTRLTVL.

The genes are TRBV4-1 and TRBJ1-4; D is possibly TRBD1 (6 bases). The CDR3 totals 20 residues. Germline V gives CDR1 MGHRA, CDR2 YSYEKL. Trimming took 0 bases from V and 9 from J, leaving 29 bases between them. CDR3 coding DNA: TGCGCCAGCAGCCAAGATTCGCAAAGGGACATCCCCCCCTCTTACAAAAAACTGTTTTTT. This translates into CASSQDSQRDIPPSYKKLFF.

This chain connects TRBV10-3 to TRBJ1-5, with TRBD1 as a possible D gene (5 bases). This CDR3 region has 14 residues. The germline CDR1 and CDR2 sequences are ENHRY and SYGVKD. V was trimmed by 10 bases and J by 6 bases, leaving 19 bases between them. DNA of the CDR3: TGTGCCACCCAAATAAGGCAGGGAGGTCAGCCCCAGCATTTT. It yields the protein CATQIRQGGQPQHF.

This chain uses TRBV7-6 with TRBJ2-1; TRBD2 is a possible D gene (7 bases). Per germline, CDR1 SGHVS and CDR2 FNYEAQ. V lost 0 bases and J lost 4, with 10 bases in between. The CDR3 covers 15 residues. The CDR3 nucleotides are TGTGCCAGCAGCTTAGCGGGGGGGCGGTACAATGAGCAGTTCTTC. Its protein is CASSLAGGRYNEQFF.

J is TRBJ2-1 and V is TRBV15, with 7 bases lining up with TRBD1. Looked up from germline, CDR1 is LNHNV and CDR2 is YYDKDF (reference sequence). Unmatched junction bases numbered 10, after V lost 2 bases and J lost 0 bases. The CDR3 sequence is 18 residues long. The CDR3 DNA follows: TGTGCCACCAGCAGAAATAAGACAGGGCCCTCCTCCTACAATGAGCAGTTCTTC. Protein product: CATSRNKTGPSSYNEQFF.

V usage is TRBV7-8 and J usage is TRBJ2-7; 8 nucleotides match TRBD2. The CDR3 is 15 amino acids. The germline gives CDR1 SGHVS, CDR2 FQNEAQ. The ends lost 3 bases at V and 0 bases at J; junction bases unmatched: 4. CDR3 in DNA: TGTGCCAGCAGCTTCAGCGGGGGCAGCTCCTACGAGCAGTACTTC. This gives the protein CASSFSGGSSYEQYF.

The chain employs TRBV5-4 and TRBJ2-5; D remains ambiguous. Trimming took off 0 bases at V and 2 bases at J, with 5 bases between the two ends. The CDR3 contains 13 residues. Per the germline V gene, CDR1 is SGHNT and CDR2 is YYREEE (reference sequence). CDR3 amino acids: CASSLVAQETQYF. DNA of the CDR3: TGTGCCAGCAGCTTGGTGGCTCAAGAGACCCAGTACTTC.

This sequence joins TRBV12-5 and TRBJ1-1; perhaps TRBD1 as D (5 bases). This CDR3 is built from 14 residues. Per the germline V gene, CDR1 is LGHNT and CDR2 is FRNRAP. With 3 bases removed from V and 1 base from J, the gap between germline ends came to 9 bases. The DNA of the CDR3 is TGTGCTAGTGGTTTCGGCAGGGCGAACACTGAAGCTTTCTTT. This encodes CASGFGRANTEAFF. Full variable domain (outside the CDR3, taken from reference TRBV12-5 and TRBJ1-1): DARVTQTPRHKVTEMGQEVTMRCQPILGHNTVFWYRQTMMQGLELLAYFRNRAPLDDSGMPKDRFSAEMPDATLATLKIQPSEPRDSAVYFCASGFGRANTEAFFGQGTRLTVV.

The V gene is TRBV5-6, the J gene TRBJ2-5; D remains ambiguous. The CDR3 length is 14 residues. Between the trimmed V and J ends, which lost 0 bases and 5 bases, there was a span of 11 bases. Germline V gives CDR1 SGHDT, CDR2 YYEEEE. CDR3 sequence: CASSLGPIAETQYF. The CDR3 DNA reads as TGTGCCAGCAGCTTGGGCCCTATTGCTGAGACCCAGTACTTC.

Note on this clone: Other nucleotide sequences in the sample specify the same CDR3. The chain joins TRBV29-1 to TRBJ1-2; maybe TRBD1 (5 bases). The CDR3 extends over 13 amino acids. V dropped 4 bases and J dropped 8 bases, with 17 bases sitting between them. CDR1 is SQVTM, CDR2 ANQGSEA, per germline. CDR3 nucleotides: TGCAGCGTTGTCGGGCAGGGCGCTTGGGGCTACACCTTC. This codes for CSVVGQGAWGYTF. The whole variable domain, filled in from reference TRBV29-1 and TRBJ1-2, reads SAVISQKPSRDICQRGTSLTIQCQVDSQVTMMFWYRQQPGQSLTLIATANQGSEATYESGFVIDKFPISRPNLTFSTLTVSNMSPEDSSIYLCSVVGQGAWGYTFGSGTRLTVV.

The sample holds one count of this clone. The rearrangement links TRBV4-3 to TRBJ1-2; TRBD1 is a possible D gene (5 bases). This CDR3 has 17 amino acids. CDR1 is LGHNA and CDR2 is YSLEER in the germline V gene. V was cut by 0 bases and J by 5 bases, with 19 bases left in between. The CDR3 bases are TGCGCCAGCAGCCAAGATGTCTCGACAGCCCCTGGGTATGGCTACACCTTC. It yields the protein CASSQDVSTAPGYGYTF.

The table lists this clone with a count of one. The V call is TRBV9, the J call TRBJ2-1, with a possible D match to TRBD2 (7 bases). The CDR3 length is 16 residues. The germline V gene encodes CDR1 SGDLS and CDR2 YYNGEE. Trimming took 1 base from V and 3 from J, leaving 14 bases between them. This CDR3 is CASSVSGTISYNEQFF. The CDR3, as DNA: TGTGCCAGCAGCGTAAGCGGGACAATAAGCTACAATGAGCAGTTCTTC.

This chain links TRBV7-9 with TRBJ2-3; D is possibly TRBD2 (7 bases). With 3 bases removed from V and 2 bases from J, the gap between germline ends came to 18 bases. Germline V gene data show CDR1 as SEHNR and CDR2 as FQNEAQ (reference sequence). The CDR3 spans 17 residues. CDR3: CASSFSEGGPFTDTQYF. The CDR3 coding sequence is TGTGCCAGCAGCTTCTCGGAGGGGGGGCCTTTCACAGATACGCAGTATTTT.

The CDR3 nucleotides read TGTGCCAGCAGCGTAGAGGCGGGGGTAACCGGGGAGCTGTTTTTT. Translating it yields CASSVEAGVTGELFF. This chain links TRBV9 with TRBJ2-2, with 7 bases matching TRBD2. This CDR3 has 15 residues. Germline V gene data show CDR1 as SGDLS and CDR2 as YYNGEE. V trimming: 0 bases; J trimming: 5 bases; junction bases outside the gene matches: 4.

V gene TRBV7-2 combines with J gene TRBJ2-1; 9 bases agree with TRBD1. The J segment lost 8 bases and the V segment lost 5 bases, leaving 4 bases of the junction unmatched. Germline CDR1 SGHTA, CDR2 FQGNSA. This CDR3 spans 13 amino acids. The CDR3 spells CASSPRQGDEQFF. CDR3 in DNA: TGTGCCAGCAGCCCCCGACAGGGGGATGAGCAGTTCTTC.

Here the CDR3 DNA reads TGCGCCAGCAGCCGGGAAGGACGGCAAGAGACCCAGTACTTC. Amino acid sequence: CASSREGRQETQYF. The genes are TRBV5-1 and TRBJ2-5; possibly TRBD2 for D (5 bases). Trimming cost V 4 bases and J 2 bases, with 12 bases left between them. The CDR3 sequence is 14 residues long. Germline assignment: CDR1 SGHRS and CDR2 YFSETQ. The full variable domain, its missing parts supplied by reference TRBV5-1 and TRBJ2-5, is KAGVTQTPRYLIKTRGQQVTLSCSPISGHRSVSWYQQTPGQGLQFLFEYFSETQRNKGNFPGRFSGRQFSNSRSEMNVSTLELGDSALYLCASSREGRQETQYFGPGTRLLVL.

This chain connects TRBV5-1 to TRBJ2-3, with 8 bases that match TRBD1. Trimming took 3 bases from V and 1 from J; bases not matched to a gene: 7. The CDR3 totals 16 residues. CDR1 and CDR2 (germline): SGHRS, YFSETQ. CDR3 in DNA: TGCGCCAGCAGCTATAACCGGGACAGGCGCACAGATACGCAGTATTTT. Translation: CASSYNRDRRTDTQYF.

J is TRBJ1-2 and V is TRBV29-1; D is uncertain. The germline V and J ends were trimmed by 0 bases and 2 bases, with 7 bases remaining between them. This CDR3 has 13 residues. CDR1 SQVTM and CDR2 ANQGSEA come from the germline V gene. The CDR3 loop reads CSVEDGQNYGYTF. The CDR3 nucleotides are TGCAGCGTTGAAGATGGGCAGAACTATGGCTACACCTTC.

The chain carries TRBV5-1 and TRBJ2-3; perhaps TRBD1 as D (5 bases). The CDR3 sequence is 15 residues long. Per germline, CDR1 SGHRS and CDR2 YFSETQ. Trimming pared 0 bases from V and 1 base from J, leaving 9 bases between. Here the CDR3 DNA reads TGCGCCAGCAGCTTGGGTCAGGGCCGCACAGATACGCAGTATTTT. Translated: CASSLGQGRTDTQYF.

This chain uses TRBV7-2 with TRBJ2-5; possible D gene TRBD1, 5 bases. The CDR3 runs to 15 residues. V was clipped by 4 bases and J by 0 bases, with 12 bases between them. Germline CDR1 is SGHTA and CDR2 is FQGNSA. The CDR3, as DNA: TGTGCCAGCAGCTGGACAACCTCTTACCAAGAGACCCAGTACTTC. Translation gives CASSWTTSYQETQYF.

This CDR3 is CASSLLAGELFF. The CDR3 nucleotides are TGTGCCAGCAGTTTATTAGCGGGGGAGCTGTTTTTT. The chain carries TRBV27 and TRBJ2-2; possibly TRBD2 for D (5 bases). This CDR3 spans 12 amino acids. The germline V gene encodes CDR1 MNHEY and CDR2 SMNVEV (reference sequence). V gave up 1 base and J gave up 8 bases, with 5 bases separating them.

The rearrangement links TRBV4-2 to TRBJ2-7; TRBD2 aligns across 7 bases. The CDR3 is 16 residues long. Germline-derived CDR1 and CDR2 are LGHNA and YNFKEQ. The J segment lost 2 bases and the V segment lost 0 bases, leaving 7 bases of the junction unmatched. The CDR3 loop reads CASSQDLGAGTYEQYF. The CDR3 DNA reads TGTGCCAGCAGCCAAGATCTTGGAGCGGGGACCTACGAGCAGTACTTC.

This clone has only one observation. The rearrangement joins TRBV7-9 to TRBJ2-7, with D unclear. V gave up 4 bases and J gave up 6 bases, with 7 bases separating them. The CDR3 has 11 residues. The V gene's germline CDR1 is SEHNR and CDR2 FQNEAQ (reference sequence). CDR3 in amino acids: CASSSAGEQYF. The CDR3 DNA sequence: TGTGCCAGCAGCTCTGCAGGCGAGCAGTACTTC. The complete variable domain, with remaining parts taken from reference TRBV7-9 and TRBJ2-7, reads DTGVSQNPRHKITKRGQNVTFRCDPISEHNRLYWYRQTLGQGPEFLTYFQNEAQLEKSRLLSDRFSAERPKGSFSTLEIQRTEQGDSAMYLCASSSAGEQYFGPGTRLTVT.

The rearrangement uses TRBV6-5 and TRBJ1-1; weak D call: TRBD1 (5 bases). The CDR3 consists of 14 residues. V lost 5 bases, J lost 5 bases, and 15 bases lay in between. The germline V gene encodes CDR1 MNHEY and CDR2 SVGAGI. In nucleotides, the CDR3 is TGTGCCAGCAGTGGGGGGGTAGAGGGTACTGAAGCTTTCTTT. Protein product: CASSGGVEGTEAFF.

This chain joins TRBV7-2 and TRBJ2-2; D is unresolved. This CDR3 comprises 13 residues. Trimming shortened V by 2 bases and J by 6 bases, and 7 bases separated the two germline ends. Germline V gene sequence: CDR1 SGHTA, CDR2 FQGNSA. The DNA of the CDR3 is TGTGCCAGCAGCTTACCTAGACCCGGGGAGCTGTTTTTT. It is translated as CASSLPRPGELFF.